This TCR beta chain was captured by sequencing in a study of T-cell memory formation after mild COVID-19. Regarding the study as a whole: Among clones peaking at day 37 in the second wave, SARS-CoV-2 specificity remained unconfirmed.

The ends lost 0 bases at V and 7 bases at J; junction bases unmatched: 5. The length of the CDR3 is 15 residues. Germline V CDR1 and CDR2: MNHNY, SVGAGI (reference sequence). TCRdb reanalysed the 5' RACE reads using MiXCR and keeps one entry per CDR3 protein. Seen here are around 300,000 distinct CDR3 sequences, 8% to 10% observed once, and the top ten hold about 20%. This clonotype was counted between two and nine times. Its specificity is not known. The chain couples TRBV6-6 to TRBJ1-4, with 7 bases identical to TRBD1. The receptor comes from a young man who had mild COVID-19 (a few samples of this study predate the infection). Cell type and time point are not known. Sample: PBMCs or a T cell subset sorted from them (not recorded which). The CDR3, as DNA: TGTGCCAGCAGTTACTCTCGACAGGGTAGTGAAAAACTGTTTTTT. Residues: CASSYSRQGSEKLFF.